This is a list of T cell receptor beta chains from one sample in a study of cytomegalovirus exposure and HLA in healthy donors. Method: immunoSEQ multiplex PCR; TCRdb's copy keeps in-frame clones and lacks some. The sample records 140,000 or so clones, around 90% being singletons. Sequenced sample: PBMCs. Every receptor here comes from a woman between 40 and 50 years old in good health and CMV-seronegative. Each CDR3 is given without its conserved first and last residue.

>TRBV11-3
ASSLGGGWRDTQY
>TRBV6-1
ASSDRAVTSTDTQY
>TRBV6-5
ASSSAGAASYEQY
>TRBV28
ASTGPGLYSYEQY
>TRBV10-3
AISNRNNEQF
>TRBV9
ASSWAGEGTGELF
>TRBV5-1
ASSPDRGQLNTEAF
>TRBV7-2
ASSLVGGRQGLPGTEAF
>TRBV7-2
ASSLAATSGTEQY
>TRBV7-9
ASSEAGASGELF
>TRBV9
ASSVERLQETQY
>TRBV30
AWSRGVGYNEQF
>TRBV4-1
ASSQVPSASYEQY
>TRBV28
ASSHVRGTSLYEQY
>TRBV7-9
ASTRTGGSGEQY
>TRBV27
ASSTDRGGETQY
>TRBV10-3
AIRPVGGESPEAF
>TRBV2
ASSEWGQGVGETQY
>TRBV5-4
ASSMGQAGQETQY
>TRBV30
ASPGLAGGTDTQY
>TRBV7-9
ASGSLPVGREGYT
>TRBV7-2
ASAIRGAGSGANVLT
>TRBV27
ASSLAGGYEQY
>TRBV30
AWSVGGSSYEQY
>TRBV4-2
ASSHAENYEQY
>TRBV6-1
ASSSNGNTEAF
>TRBV6-1
ASSEAQGARTEAF
>TRBV2
ASSLQGSVAF
>TRBV19
ASNSAAFAEAF
>TRBV6-4
ASSPTGQKETQY
>TRBV10-3
ATERDRVSGYT
>TRBV5-8
ASSLRLAGLNEQF
>TRBV12-5
ASGLASGLPYNEQF
>TRBV29-1
SVMTQDSYNEQF
>TRBV19
ASSMGHIYEQY
>TRBV16
ASSQSGDRTDTQY
>TRBV11-3
ASTPAYWRRGPTGELF
>TRBV7-9
SSSPQDLVTEAF
>TRBV20-1
SVFTGYGYT
>TRBV29-1
SVEDRGGSYEQY
>TRBV6-6
ASSYRQNVNTEAF